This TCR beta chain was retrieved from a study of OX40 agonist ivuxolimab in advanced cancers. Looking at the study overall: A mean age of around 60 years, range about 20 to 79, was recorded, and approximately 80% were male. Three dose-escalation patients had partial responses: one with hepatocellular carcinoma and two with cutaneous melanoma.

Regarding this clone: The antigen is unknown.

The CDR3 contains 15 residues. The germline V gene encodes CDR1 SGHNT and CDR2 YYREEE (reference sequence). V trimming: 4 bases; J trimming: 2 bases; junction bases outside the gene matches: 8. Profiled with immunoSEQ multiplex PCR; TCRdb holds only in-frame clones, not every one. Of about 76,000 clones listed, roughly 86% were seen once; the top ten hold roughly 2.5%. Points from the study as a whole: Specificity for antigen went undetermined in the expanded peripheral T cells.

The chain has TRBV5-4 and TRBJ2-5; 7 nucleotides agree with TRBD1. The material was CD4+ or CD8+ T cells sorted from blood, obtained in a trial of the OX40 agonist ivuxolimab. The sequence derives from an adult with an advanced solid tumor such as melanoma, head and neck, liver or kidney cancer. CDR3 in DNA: TGTGCCAGCAGCACACGGACAGGAGCTCAAGAGACCCAGTACTTC. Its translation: CASSTRTGAQETQYF.